A single sample gave rise to the 5 T cell receptor beta chains below, sequenced in a study (dated by TCRdb to 2016 to 2017). The library was obtained by RT-PCR. Sequenced using an Illumina MiSeq. TCRdb's own reprocessing of the public reads used fastp at Q25 and MiXCR and kept productive beta chains. Every entry covers one CDR3 protein and lists the most common genes and DNA from its rows. This sample lists about 680,000 distinct CDR3 sequences; approximately 14% were detected once. 3.6% of the sample is held by the ten biggest clonotypes. Sequencing input: memory CD4+ T cells from blood. The receptor set was obtained from a female donor in good health, serving as a healthy control.

The genes are TRBV20-1 and TRBJ2-3; 8 bases are shared with TRBD2. CDR1 and CDR2 from the germline V gene are DFQATT and SNEGSKA (reference sequence). CDR3 size: 16 residues. V lost 5 bases to trimming and J lost 0 bases; unmatched junction nucleotides: 10. The CDR3 reads CSAGTRGGYSTDTQYF. The CDR3 coding sequence is TGCAGTGCTGGGACTAGAGGGGGGTATAGCACAGATACGCAGTATTTT.

This chain joins TRBV6-1 and TRBJ1-4; D is ambiguous. The germline V gene encodes CDR1 MNHNS and CDR2 SASEGT. V was shortened by 6 bases and J by 8 bases, with 13 bases between the two germline ends. CDR3 length: 13 amino acids. The CDR3 bases are TGTGCCAGCAGCCTTGGAGGGTGGGAAAAACTGTTTTTT. Translation: CASSLGGWEKLFF.

This clonotype has ten or more counts. V usage is TRBV20-1 and J usage is TRBJ2-7; D gene uncertain. V lost 4 bases to trimming and J lost 3 bases, with 10 bases between them. Germline CDR1 DFQATT, CDR2 SNEGSKA (reference sequence). The CDR3 loop spans 12 amino acids. The CDR3 sequence: CSATDKGYEQYF. The CDR3 nucleotides are TGCAGTGCTACAGACAAGGGCTACGAGCAGTACTTC.

This clonotype was seen repeatedly, ten times or more. The V and J genes are TRBV5-6 and TRBJ1-5; the D is unclear. The CDR3 runs to 13 residues. V was shortened by 4 bases and J by 7 bases, with 12 bases between the two germline ends. The germline CDR1 and CDR2 sequences are SGHDT and YYEEEE. Here the CDR3 reads CASSARALQPQHF. CDR3 DNA sequence: TGTGCCAGCAGCGCGAGGGCGTTGCAGCCCCAGCATTTT.

This chain links TRBV7-7 with TRBJ2-5, with 9 bases that match TRBD2. The CDR3 loop spans 15 amino acids. Germline-derived CDR1 and CDR2 are SSHAT and FNYEAQ (reference sequence). The V and J ends lost 3 bases and 5 bases, in that order; junction bases with no gene match: 7. CDR3 in DNA: TGTGCCAGCAGCTTGAGCGGGGGGACTGGGGAGACCCAGTACTTC. Amino acids: CASSLSGGTGETQYF.